The rows below give T cell receptor beta chains drawn from one sample of a study of control samples from healthy donors and cancer patients. TCRdb keeps only in-frame clones here, not all; method: immunoSEQ multiplex PCR. Counted here are approximately 150,000 clones, approximately 94% occurring once; the ten biggest clones make up around 15%. Sequencing was performed on PBMCs. Every receptor here comes from a man aged 55-75 years with colorectal cancer. Each CDR3 is given with its conserved first and last residue. D genes are given only for firm matches. For some rows the clone size is stated as once, few or many, or as a class when expanded; others skip it.

J gene,D gene,clone size,V gene,CDR3 DNA,CDR3 protein
TRBJ2-1,TRBD1,once,TRBV2,TGTGCCAGCAGCTCCGACAGGGGTCAGTTTAAGTTCTTC,CASSSDRGQFKFF
TRBJ1-2,TRBD1,.,TRBV10-3,TGTGCCATCAGTGACCGGGACAGGGGGCTTTACAACTATGGCTACACCTTC,CAISDRDRGLYNYGYTF
TRBJ2-7,TRBD1,once,TRBV24-1,TGTGCCACCAGTGGCTTCGACAGGGACGAGCAGTACTTC,CATSGFDRDEQYF
TRBJ2-7,TRBD1,once,TRBV10-3,TGTGCCAGCAGTCCGGGACAGACGAGCGAGCAGTACTTC,CASSPGQTSEQYF
TRBJ1-2,.,.,TRBV5-1,TGCGCCAGCAGCTTAACCCAGAATGGCTACACCTTC,CASSLTQNGYTF
TRBJ1-2,.,.,TRBV27,TGTGCCAGCAGTTACCGACGACAGTATGGCTACACCTTC,CASSYRRQYGYTF
TRBJ1-1,.,.,TRBV5-1,TGCGCCAGCACCCTGGGTGGGGTTGAAGGCACTGAAGCTTTCTTT,CASTLGGVEGTEAFF
TRBJ1-2,TRBD1,.,TRBV5-4,TGTGCCAGCAGCGCGGGACAGGGGTACTATGGCTACACCTTC,CASSAGQGYYGYTF
TRBJ1-1,.,.,TRBV15,TGTGCCACCAGCAGAGATCGAACTGAGACAGTTTTCATGAACACTGAAGCTTTCTTT,CATSRDRTETVFMNTEAFF
TRBJ2-3,TRBD2,.,TRBV9,TGTGCCAGCAGCGCAGGGACTAGCGGGGGCACAGATACGCAGTATTTT,CASSAGTSGGTDTQYF
TRBJ1-1,TRBD1,.,TRBV10-3,TGTGCCATCAGTGAGAGACAGGGCCTTGCTATGAACACTGAAGCTTTCTTT,CAISERQGLAMNTEAFF
TRBJ1-2,.,.,TRBV5-1,TGCGCCAGCAGGCAGGACATAAATTTTAACTATGGCTACACCTTC,CASRQDINFNYGYTF
TRBJ2-7,.,.,TRBV6-2/TRBV6-3,TGTGCCAGCAGCCCCGCGGGACGGTCTCGAGAGCAGTACTTC,CASSPAGRSREQYF
TRBJ2-3,.,.,TRBV18,TGTGCCAGCGAAGGACCCGGCACAGATACGCAGTATTTT,CASEGPGTDTQYF
TRBJ1-2,.,.,TRBV5-1,TGCGCCAGCAGCTTGACCCCCAGGGAACAATTGAACTATGGCTACACCTTC,CASSLTPREQLNYGYTF
TRBJ1-3,.,.,TRBV18,TGTGCCAGCTCACCACCGAGTACAGGAGCAAACACCATATATTTT,CASSPPSTGANTIYF
TRBJ2-1,TRBD2,.,TRBV3-1/TRBV3-2,TGTGCCAGCAGCCCGGGACTAGCGGGGTTAGACAATGAGCAGTTCTTC,CASSPGLAGLDNEQFF
TRBJ1-5,.,.,TRBV5-6,TGTGCCAGCAGCTTGGCGGGCAGTCAGCCCCAGCATTTT,CASSLAGSQPQHF
TRBJ2-3,TRBD1,.,TRBV19,TGTGCCAGTAGGCGGCCGGGACAGGGTGGATCTACGCAGTATTTT,CASRRPGQGGSTQYF
TRBJ2-5,TRBD1,.,TRBV4-2,TGTGCCAGCAGCCAAGATTCGTTGTCAGGGGGCCGAATACAGGAGACCCAGTACTTC,CASSQDSLSGGRIQETQYF
TRBJ1-5,.,once,TRBV28,TGTGCCACCCGACAGGTTCATCAGCCCCAGCATTTT,CATRQVHQPQHF
TRBJ1-4,.,.,TRBV28,TGTGCCAGCAGTTTAGGGGAGGAACTGTTTTTT,CASSLGEELFF
TRBJ1-2,.,.,TRBV6-2/TRBV6-3,TGTGCCAGCAGCCGGACAGCCTATGGCTACACCTTC,CASSRTAYGYTF
TRBJ1-1,TRBD1,.,TRBV18,TGTGCCAGCTCGCAGAGGGGGCCAGATACTGAAGCTTTCTTT,CASSQRGPDTEAFF
TRBJ2-5,.,few,TRBV20-1,TGCAGTGCTAGTCCCCAAGAGACCCAGTACTTC,CSASPQETQYF
TRBJ2-1,.,.,TRBV11-2,TGTGCCAGCAGCTCAGGGGTCCGGAATGAGCAGTTCTTC,CASSSGVRNEQFF
TRBJ1-2,.,.,TRBV24-1,TGTGCCACCAGTGGGGGGGATGGCTACACCTTC,CATSGGDGYTF
TRBJ2-5,TRBD2,.,TRBV14,TGTGCCAGCAGCCTCTGGGGAGGGGAGACCCAGTACTTC,CASSLWGGETQYF
TRBJ2-2,.,.,TRBV7-8,TGTGCCAGCAGCTTACTCCCCGCACTGAGGTCCACCGGGGAGCTGTTTTTT,CASSLLPALRSTGELFF
TRBJ1-2,TRBD1,.,TRBV28,TGTGCCAGCAGTTTACGACAGGGGGGAAACTATGGCTACACCTTC,CASSLRQGGNYGYTF
TRBJ1-2,TRBD1,.,TRBV20-1,TGCAGTGCTCCACAGGGGCAGGGCTACACCTTC,CSAPQGQGYTF
TRBJ2-5,TRBD1,.,TRBV5-6,TGTGCCAGCAGCCTGGGACAGTTTCAAGAGACCCAGTACTTC,CASSLGQFQETQYF
TRBJ1-2,.,.,TRBV7-9,TGTGCCAGCAGCTTAGGTCCAGGGGTGGCCTATGGCTACACCTTC,CASSLGPGVAYGYTF